This T cell receptor (beta chain) was recovered during a study of cytomegalovirus exposure and HLA in healthy donors. In germline, CDR1 is SEHNR, CDR2 FQNEAQ (reference sequence). Unmatched junction bases numbered 10, after V lost 5 bases and J lost 7 bases. The CDR3 covers 16 residues. In this sample, this clone turned up once. The antigen remains undetermined. Use of 60 Vbeta and 13 Jbeta primers characterized the PCR. The assay was immunoSEQ multiplex PCR, and TCRdb's table has in-frame clones only and misses some. The sample contains 150,000 to 200,000 clones, more than 60% of which appear only once. Study results and limitations: Under in vitro conditions, a few CMV-associated chains were confirmed as specific for CMV antigens. Cytomegalovirus-associated status was assigned to fewer than 200 TCR beta chains. Reportedly, TCR beta sequences accurately predicted HLA-A and HLA-B alleles in most subjects. Several of the most significant clusters appeared linked to common viral pathogens, based on a later analysis.

Material: PBMCs. The origin of this receptor is a female donor in good health and CMV-seronegative. The chain combines TRBV7-9 with TRBJ2-1; TRBD2 matches 11 bases. The CDR3 sequence is CASSRVGPSGGNEQFF. CDR3 DNA: TGTGCCAGCAGCCGGGTGGGGCCTAGCGGGGGGAATGAGCAGTTCTTC.